The table lists the clone carrying this T cell receptor beta chain with a few counts. The V gene end was trimmed by 4 bases and the J gene end by 3 bases; junction bases not matched to a gene: 6. This CDR3 contains 15 residues. CDR1 ENHRY and CDR2 SYGVKD come from the germline V gene. This sample stems from a study of response to subunit inactivated influenza vaccine. TCRdb ran MiXCR on the RT-PCR reads and lists one entry per CDR3 protein. This table has roughly 190,000 distinct CDR3 sequences, over 9.5% appearing once. This same sample was also taken into another study, of T cells expressing NK-cell markers. Per that paper: What made the TCR beta cDNA was 5'RACE template switching with UMIs. Obtained from sorted CD3+CD56+NKG2C+, CD3+CD56+NKG2C- and CD3+CD56-NKG2C+ T cells were the TCR beta repertoires. Seven HCMV-seropositive donors and one seronegative donor made up the eight sequenced donors. It was still unclear whether expanded NKG2C+ T cell clones were HCMV specific.

The chain is built from TRBV10-3 and TRBJ2-5; TRBD1 matches at 9 bases. This clonotype was obtained from a man aged 50 or older who received an inactivated influenza vaccine. Specimen: CD8+ T cells sorted from PBMCs, collected 12 days after vaccination. The CDR3 DNA reads TGTGCCATCAGTGCCACAGGGGGCCTTAAAGAGACCCAGTACTTC. This sequence encodes CAISATGGLKETQYF.